Below, 25 T cell receptor beta chains from the same sample are listed, as sequenced in a study of CD8+ T cells in alopecia areata (dated by TCRdb to between 2017 and 2018). The library relied on the immunoSEQ multiplex PCR assay. RNA was extracted from all samples and reverse transcribed into cDNA, which served as template for TCR sequencing. TCRdb took this table from immuneACCESS and kept in-frame rearrangements with V and J called. Such tables lack part of the clones; where checked against another copy, unresolved V genes explain under half of the gap, and the rest is unexplained. The sample records around 120,000 clones, around 48% of which are singletons. The ten top clones hold more than 9% of the sample. What was sequenced was NKG2D-low CD8+ T cells sorted from blood. In the paper's terms, the cell subset or site label means: sorted CD8+ NKG2D-low blood T cells. These receptors were taken from a human donor with alopecia areata.

The CDR3 loop is CASSLRQGAHEQYF. DNA for the CDR3: TGCGCCAGCAGCCTACGACAGGGGGCCCACGAGCAGTACTTC. The gene calls are TRBV4-1 and TRBJ2-7; the match to TRBD1 covers 10 bases. The CDR3 totals 14 residues. The junction had 5 bases not matched to a gene; V was cut back by 4 bases and J by 5 bases. Germline CDR1 and CDR2: MGHRA and YSYEKL.

CDR3 nucleotides: TGCGCCAGCAGCTTGGGAAACTATGGCTACACCTTC. Protein sequence: CASSLGNYGYTF. This chain connects TRBV5-1 to TRBJ1-2; D not certain. Trimming removed 0 bases from V and 2 bases from J, with 2 bases in between. Germline V gene data show CDR1 as SGHRS and CDR2 as YFSETQ. The CDR3 consists of 12 residues. Combining the CDR3 with reference TRBV5-1 and TRBJ1-2 gives the whole variable domain KAGVTQTPRYLIKTRGQQVTLSCSPISGHRSVSWYQQTPGQGLQFLFEYFSETQRNKGNFPGRFSGRQFSNSRSEMNVSTLELGDSALYLCASSLGNYGYTFGSGTRLTVV.

This clone was recorded only once. This sequence joins TRBV27 and TRBJ2-3; no clear D. CDR1 is MNHEY, CDR2 SMNVEV, per germline (reference sequence). Trimming pared 9 bases from V and 4 bases from J, leaving 8 bases between. The CDR3 covers 11 residues. This CDR3 is CASNNADTQYF. CDR3 DNA: TGTGCCAGTAACAACGCAGATACGCAGTATTTT.

The rearrangement joins TRBV2 to TRBJ2-4, with D uncertain. Germline CDR1 and CDR2: SNHLY and FYNNEI. The V gene lost 2 bases and the J gene lost 0 bases, with 8 bases spanning the gap. The CDR3 is 15 amino acids. The CDR3 DNA is TGTGCCAGCAGTGAACCCACCGGAGCCAAAAACATTCAGTACTTC. The encoded protein is CASSEPTGAKNIQYF. The whole variable domain, remainder taken from reference TRBV2 and TRBJ2-4, is EPEVTQTPSHQVTQMGQEVILRCVPISNHLYFYWYRQILGQKVEFLVSFYNNEISEKSEIFDDQFSVERPDGSNFTLKIRSTKLEDSAMYFCASSEPTGAKNIQYFGAGTRLSVL.

This clone was picked up a small number of times. The V and J genes are TRBV29-1 and TRBJ2-7; D may be TRBD1 or TRBD2 (5 bases each). V was cut by 5 bases and J by 7 bases, with 18 bases left in between. The CDR3 contains 13 residues. Germline-derived CDR1 and CDR2 are SQVTM and ANQGSEA. Here the CDR3 reads CSVTGTVVLEQYF. The CDR3 nucleotides read TGCAGCGTTACCGGGACGGTCGTCTTAGAGCAGTACTTC.

V usage is TRBV28 and J usage is TRBJ2-7; D tentatively reads TRBD1 or TRBD2 (6 bases each). The CDR3 runs to 15 residues. From germline, CDR1 is MDHEN and CDR2 SYDVKM. Trimming stripped 2 bases from V and 3 bases from J, with 14 bases between. The CDR3 nucleotides read TGTGCCAGCAGTTTACTAGTACAGGGAGGCTACGAGCAGTACTTC. This gives the protein CASSLLVQGGYEQYF.

This chain joins TRBV30 and TRBJ2-1, with D possibly TRBD2 on 6 matching bases. There are 13 residues in the CDR3. The V end was cut by 0 bases, the J end by 6 bases, with 9 bases between. From germline, CDR1 is GTSNPN and CDR2 SVGIG (reference sequence). The CDR3, as DNA: TGTGCCTGGAGTGTCTTCGGGGGCAATGAGCAGTTCTTC. Protein: CAWSVFGGNEQFF.

The chain carries TRBV29-1 and TRBJ2-7; no clear D gene. The CDR3 is 13 residues long. CDR1 is SQVTM, CDR2 ANQGSEA, per germline. Trimming took 7 bases from V and 6 from J, leaving 19 bases between them. CDR3 region: CSAFGPGGFEQYF. The CDR3 DNA is TGCAGCGCTTTCGGACCCGGCGGATTCGAGCAGTACTTC.

This rearrangement joins TRBV11-2 to TRBJ2-7; perhaps TRBD2 as D (5 bases). V was pared by 4 bases and J by 0 bases, with 13 bases between. CDR1 is SGHAT, CDR2 FQNNGV, per germline. The length of the CDR3 is 15 residues. The CDR3 loop is CASSWAGPSSYEQYF. DNA of the CDR3: TGTGCCAGCAGCTGGGCGGGCCCTAGCTCCTACGAGCAGTACTTC. The variable domain in full, completed from reference TRBV11-2 and TRBJ2-7, reads EAGVAQSPRYKIIEKRQSVAFWCNPISGHATLYWYQQILGQGPKLLIQFQNNGVVDDSQLPKDRFSAERLKGVDSTLKIQPAKLEDSAVYLCASSWAGPSSYEQYFGPGTRLTVT.

This clone was seen more than once but under ten times. The V and J genes are TRBV21-1 and TRBJ2-5. TRBV21-1 is noted as a pseudogene. The CDR3 is made up of 9 amino acids. CDR3: CARRIVQYF. The CDR3 region has the DNA TGTGCCCGCCGGATCGTCCAGTACTTC.

The J gene is TRBJ1-4, the V gene TRBV7-9; D is perhaps TRBD1 (6 bases). Germline V lookup: CDR1 SEHNR, CDR2 FQNEAQ (reference sequence). V dropped 7 bases and J dropped 8 bases, with 17 bases sitting between them. The CDR3 is made up of 14 amino acids. The CDR3 sequence is CASMDSRGQEKLFF. The CDR3 DNA reads TGTGCCAGCATGGACAGTCGTGGACAAGAAAAACTGTTTTTT.

This clone was counted a few times. V and J are TRBV9 and TRBJ2-7; no clear D gene. This CDR3 spans 15 amino acids. Deletions cut 0 bases from V and 3 bases from J, with 13 bases between. The V gene's germline CDR1 is SGDLS and CDR2 YYNGEE. CDR3 protein: CASSVAAGDFYEQYF. CDR3 nucleotides: TGTGCCAGCAGCGTAGCTGCAGGAGATTTCTACGAGCAGTACTTC.

The rearrangement links TRBV2 to TRBJ1-2; 7 bases agree with TRBD1. V lost 7 bases to trimming and J lost 6 bases; unmatched junction nucleotides: 5. Germline CDR1 SNHLY, CDR2 FYNNEI. The CDR3 sequence is 12 residues long. The chain's CDR3 is CASTETGNGYTF. The CDR3 nucleotides read TGTGCCAGCACCGAGACAGGGAATGGCTACACCTTC.

V is TRBV14 and J is TRBJ2-3; D not resolved. The V gene lost 1 base and the J gene lost 5 bases, with 4 bases spanning the gap. The CDR3 has 12 residues. In germline, CDR1 is SGHDN, CDR2 FVKESK. The CDR3 coding sequence is TGTGCCAGCAGCCAAGTCGGAGATACGCAGTATTTT. Protein sequence: CASSQVGDTQYF.

The V and J genes are TRBV29-1 and TRBJ2-7; possible D gene TRBD1, 6 bases. CDR1 SQVTM and CDR2 ANQGSEA come from the germline V gene. The CDR3 has 12 amino acids. The V and J ends lost 3 bases and 5 bases respectively, with 11 bases between them. The CDR3 DNA sequence: TGCAGCGTTGATTGGGGGCAGGACGAGCAGTACTTC. The encoded protein is CSVDWGQDEQYF.

This clone was detected a few times. The chain employs TRBV29-1 and TRBJ2-7, with 9 bases lining up with TRBD1. V lost 3 bases and J lost 7; bases outside the gene matches: 4. The CDR3 extends over 12 amino acids. CDR1 is SQVTM, CDR2 ANQGSEA, per germline. CDR3 coding DNA: TGCAGCGTTGAGGGACAGGGCAGGGAGCAGTACTTC. Residues: CSVEGQGREQYF.

The V gene is TRBV7-9, the J gene TRBJ2-3; 13 bases agree with TRBD2. Germline V gives CDR1 SEHNR, CDR2 FQNEAQ (reference sequence). CDR3 size: 15 residues. Trimming took 5 bases from V and 6 from J; bases not matched to a gene: 5. The CDR3 loop is CASSHGTSGADTQYF. In DNA form, the CDR3 reads TGTGCCAGCAGCCACGGGACTAGCGGGGCGGATACGCAGTATTTT.

This clone was picked up a small number of times. The chain uses TRBV29-1 and TRBJ1-1; D gene unclear. Germline V CDR1 and CDR2: SQVTM, ANQGSEA. V was trimmed by 3 bases and J by 5 bases, leaving 10 bases between them. The CDR3 sequence is 12 residues long. The CDR3 spells CSVESEETEAFF. CDR3 bases: TGCAGCGTTGAGTCAGAGGAAACTGAAGCTTTCTTT.

The chain employs TRBV27 and TRBJ2-7; D remains unclear. Between the trimmed V and J ends, which lost 3 bases and 3 bases, there was a span of 9 bases. The length of the CDR3 is 13 residues. CDR1 is MNHEY and CDR2 is SMNVEV in the germline V gene (reference sequence). The CDR3: CASSLTPYYEQYF. CDR3 DNA: TGTGCCAGCAGTTTGACCCCTTACTACGAGCAGTACTTC.

The J gene is TRBJ2-3, the V gene TRBV23-1; TRBD1 agrees at 7 bases. TRBV23-1 is classed as an ORF, of uncertain function. The CDR3 covers 16 residues. Trimming removed 5 bases from V and 0 bases from J; junction bases left unmatched: 8. The CDR3 DNA reads as TGCGCCAGCAGTTACAGACAGGGAGTGAGCACAGATACGCAGTATTTT. This codes for CASSYRQGVSTDTQYF.

The chain joins TRBV29-1 to TRBJ2-1; 10 bases fit TRBD2. The CDR3 has 17 amino acids. CDR1 SQVTM and CDR2 ANQGSEA come from the germline V gene. The V segment lost 2 bases and the J segment 10 bases; nucleotides outside the gene matches: 17. DNA for the CDR3: TGCAGCGTTGAACTGGGCTTACTAGCGGGAAAGGTGGGCGAGCAGTTCTTC. Residues: CSVELGLLAGKVGEQFF.

As concerns this clone: Other DNA sequences in this sample translate to the same CDR3. The gene calls are TRBV29-1 and TRBJ2-5; D tentatively fits TRBD1 or TRBD2 (5 bases each). The CDR3 covers 13 residues. Trimming took off 3 bases at V and 2 bases at J, with 10 bases between the two ends. CDR1 and CDR2 (germline): SQVTM, ANQGSEA. The CDR3 DNA is TGCAGCGTTGAGGGGGAACAACAAGAGACCCAGTACTTC. This translates into CSVEGEQQETQYF.

This clone was picked up a small number of times. This rearrangement joins TRBV29-1 to TRBJ2-5, with D perhaps TRBD1 or TRBD2 (5 bases each). V was clipped by 8 bases and J by 2 bases, with 15 bases between them. Germline V gene data show CDR1 as SQVTM and CDR2 as ANQGSEA. CDR3 length: 13 residues. The CDR3, as DNA: TGCAGCCCGAAAATGGGGGAACAAGAGACCCAGTACTTC. This encodes CSPKMGEQETQYF. Full variable domain (outside the CDR3, taken from reference TRBV29-1 and TRBJ2-5): SAVISQKPSRDICQRGTSLTIQCQVDSQVTMMFWYRQQPGQSLTLIATANQGSEATYESGFVIDKFPISRPNLTFSTLTVSNMSPEDSSIYLCSPKMGEQETQYFGPGTRLLVL.

In its sample, this clone was seen a few times. The chain recombines TRBV9 with TRBJ1-4, with 9 bases aligning to TRBD1. The CDR3 has 16 amino acids. The V gene's germline CDR1 is SGDLS and CDR2 YYNGEE. V dropped 3 bases and J dropped 8; count of bases not matched to a gene: 11. CDR3 bases: TGTGCCAGCAGCGCGAGACGGGACAGGGAAGAGGAAAAACTGTTTTTT. Its translation is CASSARRDREEEKLFF.

The J gene is TRBJ2-5, the V gene TRBV4-1; tentative D call: TRBD2 (6 bases). Germline CDR1 MGHRA, CDR2 YSYEKL. V was cut by 0 bases and J by 2 bases, with 10 bases left in between. This CDR3 is built from 15 residues. The CDR3 nucleotides read TGCGCCAGCAGCCAAGAACTCGCGGGACAAGAGACCCAGTACTTC. Translating it yields CASSQELAGQETQYF.